The 18 T cell receptor beta chains below all came from one sample that was sequenced in a study of blood T cell repertoires in COVID-19. This table comes from immunoSEQ multiplex PCR, and its TCRdb copy is limited to in-frame clones, with some not included. This repertoire shows approximately 110,000 clones, 69% found once; its top ten account for roughly 6.2%. The sequencing sample was made of peripheral blood. Receptors were obtained from an elderly man with acute or convalescent COVID-19.

The chain couples TRBV10-1 to TRBJ2-5; the match to TRBD2 covers 10 bases. This CDR3 is built from 14 residues. The junction had 6 bases not matched to a gene; V was cut back by 6 bases and J by 5 bases. The germline V gene has CDR1 WNHNN and CDR2 SYGVQD (reference sequence). The DNA for the CDR3 is TGCGCCAGCAGGATGCTAGCGGGAGTTGAGACCCAGTACTTC. Its translation: CASRMLAGVETQYF.

The chain uses TRBV27 and TRBJ1-2, with unresolved D. The ends were cut back, 6 bases at V and 8 bases at J, with 10 bases in the middle. CDR1 MNHEY and CDR2 SMNVEV come from the germline V gene (reference sequence). The CDR3 runs 11 residues. The CDR3 region is CASSSGGGYTF. CDR3 in DNA: TGTGCCAGCAGCTCAGGTGGCGGCTACACCTTC.

V usage is TRBV5-1 and J usage is TRBJ2-7, with 10 positions matching TRBD1. This CDR3 region has 15 residues. The germline V gene encodes CDR1 SGHRS and CDR2 YFSETQ. The V segment lost 2 bases and the J segment 4 bases; nucleotides outside the gene matches: 6. The CDR3 DNA reads as TGCGCCAGCAGCTTAGGGACAGGGGAAAAGTACGAGCAGTACTTC. Translation gives CASSLGTGEKYEQYF.

The V and J genes are TRBV29-1 and TRBJ2-3; a possible D gene is TRBD1 (5 bases). The CDR3 spans 12 residues. CDR1 is SQVTM and CDR2 is ANQGSEA in the germline V gene. CDR3 DNA sequence: TGCACATTTACCCAGGGTTCAGATACGCAGTATTTT. It translates to CTFTQGSDTQYF.

This clone has only a few counts. The chain employs TRBV28 and TRBJ2-3; D is unclear. Germline V CDR1 and CDR2: MDHEN, SYDVKM. Deletions cut 4 bases from V and 0 bases from J, with 5 bases between. This CDR3 has 13 residues. The CDR3 DNA reads TGTGCCAGCAGTTCCCCTAGCACAGATACGCAGTATTTT. Encoded protein: CASSSPSTDTQYF.

The J gene is TRBJ2-7, the V gene TRBV2, with 9 bases matching TRBD1. The germline V gene encodes CDR1 SNHLY and CDR2 FYNNEI. Unmatched junction bases numbered 8, after V lost 6 bases and J lost 2 bases. The CDR3 totals 15 residues. The CDR3 region has the DNA TGTGCCAGCAGCGAACGGGGACAGGGACCCTACGAGCAGTACTTC. Its protein product is CASSERGQGPYEQYF.

V gene TRBV28 combines with J gene TRBJ1-1, with 7 bases aligning to TRBD1. CDR3 length: 14 residues. Unmatched junction bases numbered 4, after V lost 5 bases and J lost 1 base. The V gene's germline CDR1 is MDHEN and CDR2 SYDVKM. CDR3 residues: CASSVGQPNTEAFF. DNA for the CDR3: TGTGCCAGCAGTGTGGGACAGCCGAACACTGAAGCTTTCTTT.

The J gene is TRBJ2-7, the V gene TRBV6-5; 15 bases are a match to TRBD2. Germline V CDR1 and CDR2: MNHEY, SVGAGI. The CDR3 covers 14 residues. V shed 5 bases and J 5 bases; nucleotides not matched to a gene: 1. CDR3 in amino acids: CASSRTSGRDEQYF. CDR3 DNA: TGTGCCAGCAGTCGGACTAGCGGGAGGGACGAGCAGTACTTC.

The rearrangement uses TRBV7-6 and TRBJ2-3; D possibly corresponds to TRBD2 (6 bases). V lost 0 bases to trimming and J lost 6 bases, with 13 bases between them. The length of the CDR3 is 15 residues. CDR1 is SGHVS, CDR2 FNYEAQ, per germline. CDR3 sequence: CASSLAGGGSDTQYF. Written as DNA, the CDR3 is TGTGCCAGCAGCTTAGCGGGGGGAGGCTCGGATACGCAGTATTTT.

The V call is TRBV5-6, the J call TRBJ2-3; 10 bases align to TRBD2. The CDR3 runs to 17 residues. Trimming cost V 0 bases and J 1 base; bases outside gene matches: 5. Germline V CDR1 and CDR2: SGHDT, YYEEEE. For the CDR3, the DNA is TGTGCCAGCAGCTTGGAGCTAGCGGGAGTGGGCACAGATACGCAGTATTTT. Translation gives CASSLELAGVGTDTQYF.

The rearrangement links TRBV7-2 to TRBJ2-1; D ambiguous. This CDR3 contains 15 residues. The germline gives CDR1 SGHTA, CDR2 FQGNSA. Deletions cut 4 bases from V and 6 bases from J, with 16 bases between. CDR3 region: CASSSSGSLRNEQFF. The CDR3, as DNA: TGTGCCAGCAGCTCGTCAGGATCATTACGCAATGAGCAGTTCTTC.

The chain carries TRBV29-1 and TRBJ2-2; D not resolved. Germline CDR1 and CDR2: SQVTM and ANQGSEA. V lost 7 bases and J lost 2, with 17 bases in between. This CDR3 is 15 amino acids long. The CDR3 region is CSARHGSANTGELFF. The CDR3 DNA follows: TGCAGCGCCAGACACGGCTCGGCCAACACCGGGGAGCTGTTTTTT.

The V call is TRBV12-3 or TRBV12-4, the J call TRBJ2-3, with D perhaps matching TRBD2 (5 bases). Trimming pared 1 base from V and 5 bases from J, leaving 7 bases between. The CDR3 contains 13 residues. The CDR3 is CASSLGTVDTQYF. The CDR3, as DNA: TGTGCCAGCAGTTTAGGGACTGTAGATACGCAGTATTTT.

The table lists this clone with a few counts. The J gene is TRBJ2-3, the V gene TRBV10-3; 10 bases match TRBD1. The V gene end was trimmed by 5 bases and the J gene end by 6 bases; junction bases not matched to a gene: 14. The CDR3 contains 17 residues. Looked up from germline, CDR1 is ENHRY and CDR2 is SYGVKD. The CDR3 DNA sequence: TGTGCCATCAGTCCGGGACAGGGGCGCGGGGGCGAGGATACGCAGTATTTT. It is translated as CAISPGQGRGGEDTQYF.

V gene TRBV10-1 combines with J gene TRBJ2-3; a weak D match, TRBD2 (5 bases). This CDR3 has 14 amino acids. In germline, CDR1 is WNHNN, CDR2 SYGVQD (reference sequence). The V and J ends lost 5 bases and 0 bases respectively, with 9 bases between them. The CDR3 reads CASSRRTSTDTQYF. DNA for the CDR3: TGCGCCAGCAGTAGACGGACTAGCACAGATACGCAGTATTTT.

The chain has TRBV28 and TRBJ2-5; 9 bases are a match to TRBD2. Germline loops: CDR1 MDHEN, CDR2 SYDVKM. The CDR3 is made up of 14 amino acids. After removal of 5 bases from V and 5 bases from J, the junction contained 6 bases not matched to a gene. The CDR3 region has the DNA TGTGCCAGCAGTGGCGGGGGGGCGCGGGAGACCCAGTACTTC. It codes for CASSGGGARETQYF.

The chain joins TRBV6-5 to TRBJ2-1; 9 positions agree with TRBD1. V lost 2 bases, J lost 9 bases, and 8 bases stayed unmatched. The germline V gene has CDR1 MNHEY and CDR2 SVGAGI. The CDR3 consists of 15 residues. This chain's CDR3 is CASSYRGTGSGEQFF. DNA for the CDR3: TGTGCCAGCAGTTACCGTGGGACAGGGTCGGGTGAGCAGTTCTTC.

J is TRBJ2-3 and V is TRBV7-2, with TRBD2 as a possible D gene (5 bases). In germline, CDR1 is SGHTA, CDR2 FQGNSA. Trimming cost V 5 bases and J 4 bases, with 13 bases left between them. The CDR3 sequence is 14 residues long. The CDR3 bases are TGTGCCAGCAGCGCGCAACTAGTACCAGATACGCAGTATTTT. Protein sequence: CASSAQLVPDTQYF.